The clone carrying this T cell receptor (beta chain) was counted ten times or more. TCRdb called the 5' RACE reads again in MiXCR, with one record for every CDR3 protein. In the table there are around 30,000 distinct CDR3 sequences, around 8.6% of which are singletons. This sample was taken from a study of chronic HIV infection and antiretroviral therapy. The germline V gene encodes CDR1 KGHDR and CDR2 SFDVKD. With 3 bases clipped from V and 4 bases from J, the junction kept 3 bases outside the gene matches. The CDR3 has 16 amino acids. Sequencing used peripheral blood. The clonotype originates from an adult who had HIV and had not received antiretroviral therapy, or was an uninfected healthy control (not recorded which). This chain links TRBV24-1 with TRBJ2-2; 11 bases align to TRBD2. The CDR3 coding sequence is TGTGCCACCAGTGATGGTCTAGCGGGAGGCACCGGGGAGCTGTTTTTT. Encoded protein: CATSDGLAGGTGELFF.